This TCR beta chain was profiled in a study of tumor and adjacent non-tumor tissue in lung cancer. About the study: Some 3.9 million productive TCRbeta reads were obtained per sample on average.

From germline, CDR1 is SQVTM and CDR2 ANQGSEA. The CDR3 contains 16 residues. About this clonotype itself: A read error may account for a junction end that differs from germline.

The library came from three nested PCR rounds adapted from ARM-PCR protocols. Via MiXCR, TCRdb re-called the multiplex PCR reads, giving one row per CDR3 protein. The sample consists of 60,000 to 95,000 distinct CDR3 sequences, under 85% of them appearing once. No cell sorting was done before RNA was extracted from the tissue. The TCR was taken from a woman aged 45 to 65 with non-small cell lung cancer. Material: lung tumor tissue. The chain recombines TRBV29-1 with TRBJ1-1; D gene uncertain. The CDR3 sequence is CSLKLLPGQVNTEAFF. CDR3 DNA: TGCAGCCTTAAACTACTCCCAGGTCAAGTGAACACAGAAGCTTTCTTT.